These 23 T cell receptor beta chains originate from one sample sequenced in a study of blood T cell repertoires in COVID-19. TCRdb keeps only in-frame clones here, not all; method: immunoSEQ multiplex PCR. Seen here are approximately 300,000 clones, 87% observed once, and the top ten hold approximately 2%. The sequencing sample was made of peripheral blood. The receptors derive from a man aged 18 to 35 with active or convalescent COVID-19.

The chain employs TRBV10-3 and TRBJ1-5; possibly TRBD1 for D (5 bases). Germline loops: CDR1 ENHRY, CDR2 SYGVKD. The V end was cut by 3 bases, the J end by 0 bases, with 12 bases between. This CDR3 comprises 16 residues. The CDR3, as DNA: TGTGCCATCAGTGACCGACAGTCGAATAGCAATCAGCCCCAGCATTTT. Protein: CAISDRQSNSNQPQHF.

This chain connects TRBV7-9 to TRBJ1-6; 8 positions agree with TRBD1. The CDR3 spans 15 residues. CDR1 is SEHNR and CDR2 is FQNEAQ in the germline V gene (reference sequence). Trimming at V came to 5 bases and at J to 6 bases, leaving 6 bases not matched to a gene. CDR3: CASSGQGFGNSPLHF. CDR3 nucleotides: TGTGCCAGCAGCGGACAGGGTTTTGGTAATTCACCCCTCCACTTT.

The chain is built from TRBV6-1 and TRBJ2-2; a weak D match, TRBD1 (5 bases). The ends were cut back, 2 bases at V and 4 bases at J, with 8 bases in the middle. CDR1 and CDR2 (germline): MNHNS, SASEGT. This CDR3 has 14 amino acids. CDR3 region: CASSEPTGTGELFF. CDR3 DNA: TGTGCCAGCAGTGAACCTACAGGCACCGGGGAGCTGTTTTTT.

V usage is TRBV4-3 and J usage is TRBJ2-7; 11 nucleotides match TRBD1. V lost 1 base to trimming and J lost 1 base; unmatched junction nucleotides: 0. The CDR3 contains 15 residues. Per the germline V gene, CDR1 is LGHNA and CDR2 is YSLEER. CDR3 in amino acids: CASSQGDRGSYEQYF. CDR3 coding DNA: TGCGCCAGCAGCCAAGGGGACAGGGGGTCCTACGAGCAGTACTTC.

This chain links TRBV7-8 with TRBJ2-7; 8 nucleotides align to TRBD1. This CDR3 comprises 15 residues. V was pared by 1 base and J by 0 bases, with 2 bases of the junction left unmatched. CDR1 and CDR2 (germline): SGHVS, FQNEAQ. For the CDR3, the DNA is TGTGCCAGCAGCTTAGGGACAGGGAGCTCCTACGAGCAGTACTTC. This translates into CASSLGTGSSYEQYF.

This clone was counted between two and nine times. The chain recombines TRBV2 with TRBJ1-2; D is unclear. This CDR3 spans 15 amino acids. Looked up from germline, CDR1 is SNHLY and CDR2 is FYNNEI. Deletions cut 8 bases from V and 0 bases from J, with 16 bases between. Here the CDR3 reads CASVARRTSNYGYTF. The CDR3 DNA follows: TGTGCCAGCGTGGCGCGGAGGACTTCTAACTATGGCTACACCTTC.

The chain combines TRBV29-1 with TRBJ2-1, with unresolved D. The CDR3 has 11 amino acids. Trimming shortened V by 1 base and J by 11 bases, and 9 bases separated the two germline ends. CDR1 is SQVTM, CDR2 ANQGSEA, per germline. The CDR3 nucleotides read TGCAGCGTTGAAGCGGGTCCCAAGCAGTTCTTC. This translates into CSVEAGPKQFF.

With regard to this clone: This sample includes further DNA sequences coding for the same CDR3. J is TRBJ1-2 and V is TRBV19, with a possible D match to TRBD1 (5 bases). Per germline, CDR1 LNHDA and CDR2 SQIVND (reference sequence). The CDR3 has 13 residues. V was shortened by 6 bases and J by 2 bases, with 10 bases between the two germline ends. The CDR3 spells CASSLGQNYGYTF. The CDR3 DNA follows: TGTGCCAGTAGCTTAGGACAAAACTATGGCTACACCTTC.

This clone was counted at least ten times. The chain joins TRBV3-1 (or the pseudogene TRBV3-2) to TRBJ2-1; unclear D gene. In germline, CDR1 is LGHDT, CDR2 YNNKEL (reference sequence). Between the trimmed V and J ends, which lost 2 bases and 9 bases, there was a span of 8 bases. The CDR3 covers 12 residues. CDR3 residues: CASSQPPGEQFF. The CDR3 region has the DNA TGTGCCAGCAGCCAACCCCCGGGTGAGCAGTTCTTC.

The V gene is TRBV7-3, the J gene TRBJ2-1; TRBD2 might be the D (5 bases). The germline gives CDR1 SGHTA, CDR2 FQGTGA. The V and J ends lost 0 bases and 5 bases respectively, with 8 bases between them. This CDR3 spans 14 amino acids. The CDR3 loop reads CASSLTGSDNEQFF. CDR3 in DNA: TGTGCCAGCAGCTTAACTGGGAGCGACAATGAGCAGTTCTTC.

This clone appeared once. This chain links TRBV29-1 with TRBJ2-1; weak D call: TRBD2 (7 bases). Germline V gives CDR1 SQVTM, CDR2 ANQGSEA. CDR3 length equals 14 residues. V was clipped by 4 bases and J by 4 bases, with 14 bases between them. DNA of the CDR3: TGCAGCGTTGGGGGGGGCTCGGAATACAATGAGCAGTTCTTC. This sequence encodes CSVGGGSEYNEQFF.

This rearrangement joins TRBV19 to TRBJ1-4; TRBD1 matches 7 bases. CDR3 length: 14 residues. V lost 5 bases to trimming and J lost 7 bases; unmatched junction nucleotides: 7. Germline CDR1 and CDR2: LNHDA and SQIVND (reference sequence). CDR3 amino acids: CASSYIQGSEKLFF. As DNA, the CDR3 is TGTGCCAGTAGTTATATACAGGGGAGTGAAAAACTGTTTTTT. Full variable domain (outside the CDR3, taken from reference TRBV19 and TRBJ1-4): DGGITQSPKYLFRKEGQNVTLSCEQNLNHDAMYWYRQDPGQGLRLIYYSQIVNDFQKGDIAEGYSVSREKKESFPLTVTSAQKNPTAFYLCASSYIQGSEKLFFGSGTQLSVL.

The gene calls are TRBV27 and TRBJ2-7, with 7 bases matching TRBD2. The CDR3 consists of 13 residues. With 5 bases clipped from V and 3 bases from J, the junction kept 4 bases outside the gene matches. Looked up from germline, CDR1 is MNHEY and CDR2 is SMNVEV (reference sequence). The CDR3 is CASSPRGYYEQYF. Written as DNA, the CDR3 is TGTGCCAGCAGTCCGCGGGGGTACTACGAGCAGTACTTC.

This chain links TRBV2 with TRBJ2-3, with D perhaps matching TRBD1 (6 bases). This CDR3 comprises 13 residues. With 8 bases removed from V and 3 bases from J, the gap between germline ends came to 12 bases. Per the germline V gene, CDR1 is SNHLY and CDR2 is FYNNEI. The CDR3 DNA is TGTGCCAGCGAAGACAGGCGGACAGATACGCAGTATTTT. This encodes CASEDRRTDTQYF.

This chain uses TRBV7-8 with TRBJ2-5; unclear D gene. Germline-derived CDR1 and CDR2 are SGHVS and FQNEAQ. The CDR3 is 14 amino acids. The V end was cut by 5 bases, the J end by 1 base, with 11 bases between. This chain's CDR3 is CASSTPPVQETQYF. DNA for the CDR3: TGTGCCAGCAGCACCCCCCCGGTCCAAGAGACCCAGTACTTC.

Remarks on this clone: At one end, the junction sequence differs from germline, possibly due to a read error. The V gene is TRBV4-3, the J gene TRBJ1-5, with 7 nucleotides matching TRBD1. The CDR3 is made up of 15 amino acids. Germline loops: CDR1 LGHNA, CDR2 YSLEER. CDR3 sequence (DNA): TGCGCCAGCAGCCAATCGGACAGGCTCAATCGGCCCCAGCATTTT. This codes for CASSQSDRLNRPQHF.

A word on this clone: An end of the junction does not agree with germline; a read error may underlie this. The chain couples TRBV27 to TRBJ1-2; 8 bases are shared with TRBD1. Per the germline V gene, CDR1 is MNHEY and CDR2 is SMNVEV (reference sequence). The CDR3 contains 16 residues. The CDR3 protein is CTSSLSGARTGFRYTF. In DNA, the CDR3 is TGTACCAGCAGTTTATCGGGTGCTCGGACAGGGTTTCGCTACACCTTC.

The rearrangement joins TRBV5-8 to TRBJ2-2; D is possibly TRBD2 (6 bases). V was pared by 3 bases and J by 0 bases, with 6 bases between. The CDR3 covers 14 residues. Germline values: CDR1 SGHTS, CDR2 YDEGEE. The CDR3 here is CASSWGANTGELFF. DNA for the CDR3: TGTGCCAGCAGCTGGGGGGCGAACACCGGGGAGCTGTTTTTT.

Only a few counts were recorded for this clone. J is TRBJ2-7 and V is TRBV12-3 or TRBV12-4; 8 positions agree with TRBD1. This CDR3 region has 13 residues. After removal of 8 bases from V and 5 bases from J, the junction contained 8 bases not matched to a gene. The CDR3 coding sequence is TGTGCCAGCGGGAGACAGGGGACAAACGAGCAGTACTTC. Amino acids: CASGRQGTNEQYF.

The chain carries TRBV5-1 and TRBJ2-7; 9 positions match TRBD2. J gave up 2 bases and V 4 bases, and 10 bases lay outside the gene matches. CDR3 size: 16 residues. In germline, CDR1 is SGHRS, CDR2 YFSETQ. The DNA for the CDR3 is TGCGCCAGCAGCCTACCTAGCGGGAAGGGGGCCTACGAGCAGTACTTC. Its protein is CASSLPSGKGAYEQYF.

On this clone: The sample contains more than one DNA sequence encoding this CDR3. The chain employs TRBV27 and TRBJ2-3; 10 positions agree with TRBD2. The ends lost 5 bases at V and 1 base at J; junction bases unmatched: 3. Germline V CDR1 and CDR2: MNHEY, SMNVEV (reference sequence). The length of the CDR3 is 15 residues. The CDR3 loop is CASSPGTSGTDTQYF. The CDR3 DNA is TGTGCCAGCAGTCCCGGGACTAGCGGCACAGATACGCAGTATTTT.

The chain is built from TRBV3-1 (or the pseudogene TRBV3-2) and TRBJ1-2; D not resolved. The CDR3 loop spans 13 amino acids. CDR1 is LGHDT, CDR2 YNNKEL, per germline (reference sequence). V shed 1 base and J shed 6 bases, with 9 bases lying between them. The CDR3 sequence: CASSQVYGDGYTF. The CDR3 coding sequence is TGTGCCAGCAGCCAAGTATACGGGGATGGCTACACCTTC.

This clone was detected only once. CDR3 protein: CATSAHGVPPLEEQYF. CDR3 bases: TGTGCCACCAGCGCCCACGGGGTCCCCCCTCTTGAGGAGCAGTACTTC. The V and J genes are TRBV15 and TRBJ2-7, with D tentatively TRBD2 (5 bases). Deletions cut 5 bases from V and 7 bases from J, with 24 bases between. This CDR3 is built from 16 residues. Germline lookup yields CDR1 LNHNV and CDR2 YYDKDF (reference sequence).